This passage covers 6 T cell receptor beta chains from one sample sequenced in a study of T cell responses to AZD1222 COVID-19 vaccine. Assay used: immunoSEQ multiplex PCR; TCRdb lists only in-frame clones, some missing. Among some 140,000 clones listed, roughly 90% were seen once. Specimen: peripheral blood, collected on day 0 of AZD1222 vaccination. Receptors originate from an adult in good health.

The gene calls are TRBV19 and TRBJ2-5; possible D gene TRBD2, 6 bases. The germline CDR1 and CDR2 sequences are LNHDA and SQIVND (reference sequence). CDR3 length: 14 residues. V was pared by 3 bases and J by 1 base, with 9 bases between. The chain's CDR3 is CASSMTEGQETQYF. The CDR3 region has the DNA TGTGCCAGTAGTATGACGGAGGGCCAAGAGACCCAGTACTTC.

V gene TRBV24-1 combines with J gene TRBJ1-5, with a tentative D call TRBD1 (5 bases). V was clipped by 5 bases and J by 5 bases, with 18 bases between them. This CDR3 has 16 amino acids. Germline V CDR1 and CDR2: KGHDR, SFDVKD. CDR3 region: CATSASNRDQHQPQHF. The CDR3 bases are TGTGCCACCAGTGCCTCGAACCGGGACCAACATCAGCCCCAGCATTTT.

This chain links TRBV4-1 with TRBJ1-2, with unresolved D. Germline values: CDR1 MGHRA, CDR2 YSYEKL. V was pared by 0 bases and J by 8 bases, with 16 bases between. The CDR3 runs 15 residues. The CDR3 here is CASSQDLGLASGYTF. CDR3 coding DNA: TGCGCCAGCAGCCAAGATTTAGGCTTGGCATCAGGCTACACCTTC.

The V call is TRBV30, the J call TRBJ2-1; D call uncertain. Per germline, CDR1 GTSNPN and CDR2 SVGIG (reference sequence). Trimming shortened V by 7 bases and J by 10 bases, and 17 bases separated the two germline ends. This CDR3 spans 12 amino acids. In nucleotides, the CDR3 is TGTGCCTTCATCAATGTTCGGATAGAGCAGTTCTTC. Protein sequence: CAFINVRIEQFF.

The chain employs TRBV24-1 and TRBJ2-1; 9 positions agree with TRBD2. Germline CDR1 and CDR2: KGHDR and SFDVKD. This CDR3 region has 14 residues. Unmatched junction bases numbered 5, after V lost 7 bases and J lost 5 bases. The CDR3 coding sequence is TGTGCCACCAGCTTAGCGGGAGTTCACAATGAGCAGTTCTTC. Protein product: CATSLAGVHNEQFF.

The genes are TRBV9 and TRBJ2-2, with 8 bases identical to TRBD1. The length of the CDR3 is 14 residues. J was trimmed by 6 bases and V by 6 bases; bases with no gene match: 7. From germline, CDR1 is SGDLS and CDR2 YYNGEE. The CDR3 sequence: CASTTGDGAGELFF. CDR3 in DNA: TGTGCCAGCACGACAGGGGATGGGGCCGGGGAGCTGTTTTTT. Looking up the rest from reference TRBV9 and TRBJ2-2 gives the full variable domain: DSGVTQTPKHLITATGQRVTLRCSPRSGDLSVYWYQQSLDQGLQFLIQYYNGEERAKGNILERFSAQQFPDLHSELNLSSLELGDSALYFCASTTGDGAGELFFGEGSRLTVL.